The TCR beta chain under discussion was sequenced for a study of blood T cell repertoires in COVID-19. Study summary: Collection of acute and convalescent COVID-19 samples took place in the United States, Italy and Spain. The analysed material was cDNA or gDNA that came from T cells, B-cell-depleted T cells, or PBMCs.

Some clones are missing from TCRdb's copy, which holds only in-frame ones; the method was immunoSEQ multiplex PCR. The sample contains about 220,000 clones, 88% of which appear only once. From germline, CDR1 is MNHNY and CDR2 SVGAGI (reference sequence). The V end was cut by 6 bases, the J end by 0 bases, with 9 bases between. CDR3 size: 14 residues. The sequencing sample was made of peripheral blood. The source of this sequence is a man aged 35-49 years with acute or convalescent COVID-19. This chain uses TRBV6-6 with TRBJ1-3; TRBD1 might be the D (6 bases). CDR3 nucleotide sequence: TGTGCCAGCAGGGACAGATCCTCTGGAAACACCATATATTTT. Protein: CASRDRSSGNTIYF.